The T cell receptor beta chain described here comes from a study of blood T cell repertoires in COVID-19. Looking at the study overall: The United States, Italy and Spain supplied acute and convalescent COVID-19 samples.

TCRdb's table, derived via immunoSEQ multiplex PCR, lists solely in-frame clones and lacks some. The sample lists about 240,000 clones, approximately 78% occurring once. Germline lookup yields CDR1 DFQATT and CDR2 SNEGSKA (reference sequence). V lost 6 bases and J 6 bases, leaving 8 bases between the germline ends. The CDR3 sequence is 11 residues long. The sample comprised peripheral blood. This chain links TRBV20-1 with TRBJ2-2, with D unresolved. The source of this sequence is a woman in her sixties with active or convalescent COVID-19. In DNA, the CDR3 is TGCAGTGCCCTAAAACCCGGGGAGCTGTTTTTT. Translated: CSALKPGELFF.